The 8 T cell receptor beta chains below were found in one sample sequenced in a study of blood T cell repertoires in COVID-19. Assay: immunoSEQ multiplex PCR; the TCRdb copy retains only in-frame clones and omits some. The data hold some 70,000 clones, with around 90% observed a single time. Sequencing was carried out using peripheral blood. The source of these receptors is a woman of 80 years or more with active COVID-19.

The rearrangement joins TRBV4-3 to TRBJ2-3; D is unclear. This CDR3 is built from 17 residues. From germline, CDR1 is LGHNA and CDR2 YSLEER. The ends were cut back, 0 bases at V and 1 base at J, with 14 bases in the middle. Here the CDR3 reads CASSQDQAIGGTDTQYF. The CDR3 DNA follows: TGCGCCAGCAGCCAAGATCAAGCTATCGGAGGCACAGATACGCAGTATTTT.

This clone occurred once. V usage is TRBV9 and J usage is TRBJ2-7; 9 nucleotides align to TRBD2. This CDR3 is built from 16 residues. The trim removed 0 bases at V and 6 bases at J, leaving 10 bases unmatched. Germline V CDR1 and CDR2: SGDLS, YYNGEE. Here the CDR3 DNA reads TGTGCCAGCAGCGTAGGGCTGGGACTAGCTTCGCCCGAGCAGTACTTC. Protein product: CASSVGLGLASPEQYF.

J is TRBJ2-1 and V is TRBV21-1; the table names TRBD2, a call not compared with the DNA. TRBV21-1 is listed as a pseudogene. CDR3 length: 18 amino acids. For the CDR3, the DNA is TGTGCCAGCAGCAAAGTCTTCTCGTTGAGGTGCCCCTACAATGAGCAGTTCTTC. Its protein product is CASSKVFSLRCPYNEQFF.

The V call is TRBV7-2, the J call TRBJ2-3; TRBD2 aligns across 9 bases. This CDR3 is 13 amino acids long. The germline gives CDR1 SGHTA, CDR2 FQGNSA. After removal of 3 bases from V and 6 bases from J, the junction contained 1 base not matched to a gene. This chain's CDR3 is CASSFAGGDTQYF. The CDR3 nucleotides read TGTGCCAGCAGCTTTGCGGGAGGGGATACGCAGTATTTT.

This chain links TRBV6-1 with TRBJ2-5; D is possibly TRBD2 (5 bases). The V gene lost 4 bases and the J gene lost 1 base, with 16 bases spanning the gap. CDR1 is MNHNS, CDR2 SASEGT, per germline. The CDR3 consists of 16 residues. This CDR3 reads CASSVNAAGIQETQYF. For the CDR3, the DNA is TGTGCCAGCAGTGTTAACGCGGCCGGGATCCAAGAGACCCAGTACTTC.

This sequence joins TRBV7-2 and TRBJ2-7; D possibly corresponds to TRBD2 (6 bases). Germline lookup yields CDR1 SGHTA and CDR2 FQGNSA. V lost 7 bases and J lost 4, with 14 bases in between. The CDR3 runs 13 residues. The CDR3 sequence: CASTRGAAYEQYF. The CDR3 bases are TGTGCCAGCACCCGCGGGGCGGCTTACGAGCAGTACTTC.

This chain joins TRBV28 and TRBJ2-5; D unclear. Germline V CDR1 and CDR2: MDHEN, SYDVKM. The CDR3 spans 13 residues. Between the trimmed V and J ends, which lost 6 bases and 5 bases, there was a span of 13 bases. CDR3 region: CASSVSPPETQYF. DNA for the CDR3: TGTGCCAGCAGCGTGAGCCCTCCGGAGACCCAGTACTTC.

This chain links TRBV18 with TRBJ2-1; D remains unclear. There are 14 residues in the CDR3. Trimming cost V 0 bases and J 2 bases, with 5 bases left between them. The germline V gene encodes CDR1 KGHSH and CDR2 LQKENI. This CDR3 is CASSPPHTYNEQFF. In nucleotides, the CDR3 is TGTGCCAGCTCACCACCGCACACCTACAATGAGCAGTTCTTC.